This passage covers 24 T cell receptor beta chains from one sample sequenced in a study of response to subunit inactivated influenza vaccine. TCRdb analysed the RT-PCR reads with MiXCR anew, one entry per CDR3 protein. This table holds around 470,000 distinct CDR3 sequences, approximately 6.9% found once. The sample consisted of PBMCs from blood, taken less than 25 months after vaccination. These receptor sequences come from a man aged 50-75 years who received an inactivated influenza vaccine.

This clonotype was recorded at least ten times. The chain couples TRBV7-9 to TRBJ2-2; D may be TRBD2 (6 bases). Germline CDR1 reads SEHNR; CDR2 reads FQNEAQ (reference sequence). The CDR3 sequence is 14 residues long. Trimming left V 0 bases short and J 6 bases short, with 8 bases between. Written as DNA, the CDR3 is TGTGCCAGCAGCTTAGCGGCGGGATCCGGGGAGCTGTTTTTT. It yields the protein CASSLAAGSGELFF.

This clonotype was seen more than once but under ten times. The CDR3 DNA follows: TGTGCCGTCCGGACTTACAATGAGCAGTTCTTC. Its protein product is CAVRTYNEQFF. The chain recombines TRBV19 with TRBJ2-1; tentatively, D is TRBD2 (5 bases). Trimming took 11 bases from V and 4 from J, leaving 9 bases between them. CDR1 is LNHDA, CDR2 SQIVND, per germline (reference sequence). The CDR3 sequence is 11 residues long.

This clonotype showed up just a few times. A much larger clone sits a single nucleotide away, making a read error possible. This sequence joins TRBV20-1 and TRBJ2-7; no clear D gene. V was clipped by 3 bases and J by 0 bases, with 6 bases between them. Germline V gives CDR1 DFQATT, CDR2 SNEGSKA (reference sequence). The CDR3 sequence is 12 residues long. CDR3 amino acids: CSARGSSYEQYF. The DNA for the CDR3 is TGCAGTGCTAGGGGCAGCTCCTACGAGCAGTACTTC.

This clonotype was detected a few times. The chain links TRBV4-2 to TRBJ1-1, with TRBD1 matching 8 bases. CDR1 LGHNA and CDR2 YNFKEQ come from the germline V gene. The CDR3 extends over 18 amino acids. V trimming: 3 bases; J trimming: 1 base; junction bases outside the gene matches: 13. The CDR3 DNA reads as TGTGCCAGCAGCCAGTTTCCATCCCGACAGGGGAGGAACACTGAAGCTTTCTTT. Residues: CASSQFPSRQGRNTEAFF.

The table lists this clonotype with many counts. This chain joins TRBV12-3 or TRBV12-4 and TRBJ2-1, with 7 bases identical to TRBD2. Trimming removed 1 base from V and 2 bases from J; junction bases left unmatched: 2. CDR3 size: 15 residues. The CDR3 coding sequence is TGTGCCAGCAGTTTAGGGAGCGGGGCCTACAATGAGCAGTTCTTC. Translation: CASSLGSGAYNEQFF.

The chain recombines TRBV20-1 with TRBJ2-5; D unresolved. The CDR3 spans 15 residues. Germline V gene sequence: CDR1 DFQATT, CDR2 SNEGSKA (reference sequence). Trimming stripped 3 bases from V and 7 bases from J, with 21 bases between. This chain's CDR3 is CSASSRPRLASTQYF. For the CDR3, the DNA is TGCAGTGCTAGTTCCCGGCCCCGTTTAGCTTCGACCCAGTACTTC.

This clonotype was observed many times. V usage is TRBV7-2 and J usage is TRBJ2-2, with a weak D call TRBD2 (6 bases). The CDR3 consists of 17 residues. Germline V lookup: CDR1 SGHTA, CDR2 FQGNSA. With 2 bases removed from V and 3 bases from J, the gap between germline ends came to 16 bases. CDR3 DNA: TGTGCCAGCAGCTTACGAAAGGGGTGGGAGGACACCGGGGAGCTGTTTTTT. The encoded protein is CASSLRKGWEDTGELFF.

V is TRBV6-7 and J is TRBJ2-1; 9 positions match TRBD1. TRBV6-7 falls under the ORF class, with uncertain function. The CDR3 is made up of 18 amino acids. The ends lost 9 bases at V and 0 bases at J; junction bases unmatched: 15. The CDR3 loop reads CASFRDRDNKSSYNEQFF. Here the CDR3 DNA reads TGTGCCAGTTTCCGGGACAGGGACAACAAGAGCTCCTACAATGAGCAGTTCTTC.

A word on this clonotype: A read error is possible here, since a much larger clone lies one base away. The rearrangement joins TRBV6-1 to TRBJ2-1; the D is unclear. Germline V gene data show CDR1 as MNHNS and CDR2 as SASEGT. The CDR3 covers 16 residues. This CDR3 reads CASTPLTGASYNAQFF. The CDR3 DNA sequence: TGTGCCAGCACCCCATTGACGGGCGCTTCCTACAATGCGCAGTTCTTC.

The gene calls are TRBV5-1 and TRBJ1-4, with a weak D call TRBD1 (5 bases). The CDR3 totals 15 residues. Between the trimmed V and J ends, which lost 0 bases and 3 bases, there was a span of 9 bases. The V gene's germline CDR1 is SGHRS and CDR2 YFSETQ. CDR3 amino acids: CASSLVWGANEKLFF. The CDR3 nucleotides read TGCGCCAGCAGCTTGGTCTGGGGGGCTAATGAAAAACTGTTTTTT.

The gene calls are TRBV5-1 and TRBJ2-3; 11 bases line up with TRBD2. V was pared by 7 bases and J by 3 bases, with 10 bases of the junction left unmatched. This CDR3 comprises 16 residues. Germline loops: CDR1 SGHRS, CDR2 YFSETQ. The CDR3: CASSGGASGGTDTQYF. DNA for the CDR3: TGCGCCAGCTCTGGAGGTGCTAGCGGGGGGACAGATACGCAGTATTTT.

The V and J genes are TRBV6-5 and TRBJ1-2; TRBD1 aligns across 9 bases. Germline V CDR1 and CDR2: MNHEY, SVGAGI. The CDR3 length is 14 residues. J was trimmed by 8 bases and V by 3 bases; bases with no gene match: 7. In DNA, the CDR3 is TGTGCCAGCAGTTATTCACAGGGGGCGCAGGGCTACACCTTC. Translation: CASSYSQGAQGYTF.

The sample holds a few counts of this clonotype. CDR3 DNA: TGTGCCAGCAGCGGCACTCGGATTAGCGGGAGTAACGAGCAGTACTTC. Translation: CASSGTRISGSNEQYF. This chain uses TRBV5-6 with TRBJ2-7; 9 positions match TRBD2. Looked up from germline, CDR1 is SGHDT and CDR2 is YYEEEE. The CDR3 spans 16 residues. J was trimmed by 5 bases and V by 4 bases; bases with no gene match: 13.

This clonotype was counted a few times. CDR3 region: CSARNGAGAPIEQYF. The DNA of the CDR3 is TGCAGTGCTAGAAACGGAGCGGGGGCGCCTATCGAGCAGTACTTC. The V and J genes are TRBV20-1 and TRBJ2-7, with 8 nucleotides matching TRBD2. This CDR3 has 15 residues. CDR1 is DFQATT and CDR2 is SNEGSKA in the germline V gene (reference sequence). V gave up 2 bases and J gave up 6 bases; unmatched junction bases: 12.

This clonotype was counted a few times. This chain links TRBV7-7 with TRBJ2-1; D assignment may be TRBD1 or TRBD2 (5 bases each). V shed 5 bases and J shed 4 bases, with 9 bases lying between them. CDR3 length: 13 amino acids. The V gene's germline CDR1 is SSHAT and CDR2 FNYEAQ (reference sequence). CDR3 loop: CASSTGQYNEQFF. The DNA of the CDR3 is TGTGCCAGCAGCACGGGGCAGTACAATGAGCAGTTCTTC. Filled out from reference TRBV7-7 and TRBJ2-1, the complete variable domain reads GAGVSQSPRYKVTKRGQDVTLRCDPISSHATLYWYQQALGQGPEFLTYFNYEAQPDKSGLPSDRFSAERPEGSISTLTIQRTEQRDSAMYRCASSTGQYNEQFFGPGTRLTVL.

This clonotype was detected ten times or more. This chain connects TRBV20-1 to TRBJ1-1; D is ambiguous. This CDR3 spans 12 amino acids. Germline values: CDR1 DFQATT, CDR2 SNEGSKA (reference sequence). The CDR3 protein is CSFLGRNTEAFF. Here the CDR3 DNA reads TGCAGCTTTCTTGGGCGGAACACTGAAGCTTTCTTT.

This clonotype was detected a few times. The rearrangement uses TRBV7-9 and TRBJ2-7, with D uncertain. CDR3 length: 13 amino acids. Per germline, CDR1 SEHNR and CDR2 FQNEAQ (reference sequence). V lost 3 bases to trimming and J lost 0 bases, with 6 bases between them. The CDR3, as DNA: TGTGCCAGCAGCTTTACAGCCTCCTACGAGCAGTACTTC. This codes for CASSFTASYEQYF.

This clonotype has only a few counts. The chain carries TRBV20-1 and TRBJ2-2; 12 positions match TRBD2. The J segment lost 6 bases and the V segment lost 3 bases, leaving 14 bases of the junction unmatched. The CDR3 is 18 residues long. Per germline, CDR1 DFQATT and CDR2 SNEGSKA (reference sequence). CDR3 residues: CSARVPSGRGLPSGELFF. The CDR3 DNA reads as TGCAGTGCTAGGGTCCCTAGCGGGAGGGGTTTGCCATCCGGGGAGCTGTTTTTT.

This chain links TRBV12-3 or TRBV12-4 with TRBJ1-1; D is unresolved. CDR3 length equals 14 residues. The V gene lost 0 bases and the J gene lost 14 bases, with 19 bases spanning the gap. CDR3 protein: CASSLAQTRTGVFF. The CDR3 nucleotides are TGTGCCAGCAGTTTAGCGCAGACACGGACCGGAGTATTCTTT.

This clonotype was counted at least ten times. CDR3 nucleotides: TGTGCCACCAGCAGAGACCTAGCGGAGTACAATGAGCAGTTCTTC. Residues: CATSRDLAEYNEQFF. The chain employs TRBV15 and TRBJ2-1; 7 nucleotides agree with TRBD2. CDR3 size: 15 residues. The V gene end was trimmed by 0 bases and the J gene end by 4 bases; junction bases not matched to a gene: 3. Germline assignment: CDR1 LNHNV and CDR2 YYDKDF (reference sequence).

This clonotype was counted at least ten times. The chain has TRBV5-1 and TRBJ2-3; D is perhaps TRBD2 (5 bases). The CDR3 is made up of 16 amino acids. Trimming removed 0 bases at V and 0 bases at J, with 11 bases between. Per germline, CDR1 SGHRS and CDR2 YFSETQ. CDR3 sequence: CASSLDPRGSTDTQYF. Written as DNA, the CDR3 is TGCGCCAGCAGCTTGGATCCCCGGGGTAGCACAGATACGCAGTATTTT.

This chain connects TRBV24-1 to TRBJ1-2, with 10 bases identical to TRBD1. V was pared by 3 bases and J by 8 bases, with 14 bases of the junction left unmatched. Germline assignment: CDR1 KGHDR and CDR2 SFDVKD. The CDR3 is 17 residues long. In DNA, the CDR3 is TGTGCCACCAGTGATACAAACCCGGGACAGGGGTTTTTCGGCTACACCTTC. Amino acids: CATSDTNPGQGFFGYTF.

This clonotype was found a few times. The chain is built from TRBV21-1 and TRBJ2-1; the table's D call of TRBD2 was not tested on the DNA. TRBV21-1 is termed a pseudogene. This CDR3 has 18 amino acids. The DNA of the CDR3 is TGTGCCAGCACCAACAGAGGGTCCCCACATGAGCCCATCAATGAGCAGTTCTTC. Protein: CASTNRGSPHEPINEQFF.

This clonotype was seen only a few times. The chain recombines TRBV20-1 with TRBJ1-4; no firm D call. This CDR3 has 14 amino acids. Trimming cost V 6 bases and J 5 bases, with 16 bases left between them. Germline V CDR1 and CDR2: DFQATT, SNEGSKA (reference sequence). In nucleotides, the CDR3 is TGCAGTGCCAGTTTCGGGGTTCAGAATGAAAAACTGTTTTTT. It translates to CSASFGVQNEKLFF.